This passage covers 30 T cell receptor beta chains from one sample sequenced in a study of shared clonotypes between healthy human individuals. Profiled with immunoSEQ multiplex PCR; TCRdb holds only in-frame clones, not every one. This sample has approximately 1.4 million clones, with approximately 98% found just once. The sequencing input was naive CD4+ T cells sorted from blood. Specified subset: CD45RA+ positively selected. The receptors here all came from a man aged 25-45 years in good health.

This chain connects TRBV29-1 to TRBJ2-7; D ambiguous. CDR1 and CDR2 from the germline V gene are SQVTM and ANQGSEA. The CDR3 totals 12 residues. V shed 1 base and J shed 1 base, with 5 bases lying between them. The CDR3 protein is CSVEVYSYEQYF. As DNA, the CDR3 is TGCAGCGTTGAAGTTTATTCCTACGAGCAGTACTTC.

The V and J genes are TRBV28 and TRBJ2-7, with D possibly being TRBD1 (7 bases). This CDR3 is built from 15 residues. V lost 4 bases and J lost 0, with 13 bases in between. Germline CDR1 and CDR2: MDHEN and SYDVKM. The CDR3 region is CASSYRGGGSYEQYF. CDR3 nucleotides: TGTGCCAGCAGTTACAGGGGAGGAGGCTCCTACGAGCAGTACTTC.

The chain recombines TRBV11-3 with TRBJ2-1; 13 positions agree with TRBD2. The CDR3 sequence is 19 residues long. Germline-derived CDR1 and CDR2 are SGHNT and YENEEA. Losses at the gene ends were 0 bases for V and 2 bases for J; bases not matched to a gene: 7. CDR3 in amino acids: CASSLDGLAGALTYNEQFF. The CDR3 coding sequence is TGTGCCAGCAGCTTAGATGGACTAGCGGGAGCCCTAACCTACAATGAGCAGTTCTTC.

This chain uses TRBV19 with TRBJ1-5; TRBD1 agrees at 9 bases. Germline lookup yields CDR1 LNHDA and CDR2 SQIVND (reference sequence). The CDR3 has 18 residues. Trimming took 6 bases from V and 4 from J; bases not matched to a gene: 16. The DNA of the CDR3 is TGTGCCAGTAGGGCAACGACAGGGGGAGTAGCCATTAATCAGCCCCAGCATTTT. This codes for CASRATTGGVAINQPQHF.

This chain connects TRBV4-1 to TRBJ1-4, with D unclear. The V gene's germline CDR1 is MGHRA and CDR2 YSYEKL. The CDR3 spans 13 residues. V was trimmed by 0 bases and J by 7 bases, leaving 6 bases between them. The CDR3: CASSQDEGEKLFF. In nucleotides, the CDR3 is TGCGCCAGCAGCCAAGATGAAGGTGAAAAACTGTTTTTT.

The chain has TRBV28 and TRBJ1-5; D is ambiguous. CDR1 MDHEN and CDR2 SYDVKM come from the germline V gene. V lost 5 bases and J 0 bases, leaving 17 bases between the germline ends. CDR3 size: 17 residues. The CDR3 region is CASSDVPWANSNQPQHF. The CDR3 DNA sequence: TGTGCCAGCAGTGACGTTCCATGGGCTAATAGCAATCAGCCCCAGCATTTT.

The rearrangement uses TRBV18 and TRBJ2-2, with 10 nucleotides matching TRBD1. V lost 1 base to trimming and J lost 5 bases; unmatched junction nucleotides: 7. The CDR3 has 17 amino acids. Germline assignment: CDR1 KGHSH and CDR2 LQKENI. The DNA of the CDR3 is TGTGCCAGCTCACCACGTGGACAGGGGGTGAGAACCGGGGAGCTGTTTTTT. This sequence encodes CASSPRGQGVRTGELFF.

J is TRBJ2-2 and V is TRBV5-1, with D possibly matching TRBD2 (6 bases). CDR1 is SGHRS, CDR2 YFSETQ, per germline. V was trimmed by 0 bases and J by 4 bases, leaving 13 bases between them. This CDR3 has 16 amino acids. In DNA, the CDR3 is TGCGCCAGCAGCTTGGCCGGGGGAGCCATCACCGGGGAGCTGTTTTTT. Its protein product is CASSLAGGAITGELFF.

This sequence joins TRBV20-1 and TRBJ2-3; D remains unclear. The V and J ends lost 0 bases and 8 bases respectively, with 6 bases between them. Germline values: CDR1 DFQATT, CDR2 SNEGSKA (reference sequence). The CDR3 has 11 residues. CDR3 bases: TGCAGTGCTAGAGACGTCACTACGCAGTATTTT. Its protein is CSARDVTTQYF.

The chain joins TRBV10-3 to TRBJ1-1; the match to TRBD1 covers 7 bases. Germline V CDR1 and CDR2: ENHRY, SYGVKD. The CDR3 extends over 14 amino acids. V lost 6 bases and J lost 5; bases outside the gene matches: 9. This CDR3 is CAIRFADRVTEAFF. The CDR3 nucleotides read TGTGCCATCAGGTTCGCAGACAGGGTTACTGAAGCTTTCTTT.

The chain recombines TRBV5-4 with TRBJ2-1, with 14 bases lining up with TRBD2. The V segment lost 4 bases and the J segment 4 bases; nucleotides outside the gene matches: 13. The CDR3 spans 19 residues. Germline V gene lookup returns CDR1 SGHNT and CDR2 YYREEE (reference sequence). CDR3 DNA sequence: TGTGCCAGCAGCACCGCCGGACTAGCGGGAGGACTAATTTACAATGAGCAGTTCTTC. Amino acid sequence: CASSTAGLAGGLIYNEQFF. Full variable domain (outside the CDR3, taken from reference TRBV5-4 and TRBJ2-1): ETGVTQSPTHLIKTRGQQVTLRCSSQSGHNTVSWYQQALGQGPQFIFQYYREEENGRGNFPPRFSGLQFPNYSSELNVNALELDDSALYLCASSTAGLAGGLIYNEQFFGPGTRLTVL.

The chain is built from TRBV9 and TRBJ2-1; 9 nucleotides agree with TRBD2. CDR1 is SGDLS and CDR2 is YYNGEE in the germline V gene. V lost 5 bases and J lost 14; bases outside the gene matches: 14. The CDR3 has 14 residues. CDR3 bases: TGTGCCAGCAGTCCAGAGGGTAGCGGGAGTAGGAAGTTCTTC. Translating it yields CASSPEGSGSRKFF. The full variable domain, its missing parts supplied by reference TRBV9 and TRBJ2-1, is DSGVTQTPKHLITATGQRVTLRCSPRSGDLSVYWYQQSLDQGLQFLIQYYNGEERAKGNILERFSAQQFPDLHSELNLSSLELGDSALYFCASSPEGSGSRKFFGPGTRLTVL.

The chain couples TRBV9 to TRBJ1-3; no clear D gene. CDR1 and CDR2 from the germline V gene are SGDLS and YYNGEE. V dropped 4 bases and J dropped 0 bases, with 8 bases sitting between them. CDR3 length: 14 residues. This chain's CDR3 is CASSIQSSGNTIYF. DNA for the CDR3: TGTGCCAGCAGCATTCAGAGCTCTGGAAACACCATATATTTT. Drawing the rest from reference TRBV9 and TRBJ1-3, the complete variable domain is DSGVTQTPKHLITATGQRVTLRCSPRSGDLSVYWYQQSLDQGLQFLIQYYNGEERAKGNILERFSAQQFPDLHSELNLSSLELGDSALYFCASSIQSSGNTIYFGEGSWLTVV.

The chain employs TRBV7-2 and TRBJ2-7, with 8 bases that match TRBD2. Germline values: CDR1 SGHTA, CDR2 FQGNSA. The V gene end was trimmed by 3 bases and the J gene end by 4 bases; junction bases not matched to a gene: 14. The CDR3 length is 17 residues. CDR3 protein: CASSLWKGTGGPYEQYF. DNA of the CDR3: TGTGCCAGCAGCTTGTGGAAGGGGACGGGAGGGCCTTACGAGCAGTACTTC.

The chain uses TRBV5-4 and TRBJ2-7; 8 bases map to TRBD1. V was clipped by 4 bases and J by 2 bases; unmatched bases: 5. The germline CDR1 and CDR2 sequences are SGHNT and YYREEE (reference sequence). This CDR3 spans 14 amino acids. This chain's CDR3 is CASSTLTGAYEQYF. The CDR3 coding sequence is TGTGCCAGCAGCACCCTGACAGGGGCCTACGAGCAGTACTTC.

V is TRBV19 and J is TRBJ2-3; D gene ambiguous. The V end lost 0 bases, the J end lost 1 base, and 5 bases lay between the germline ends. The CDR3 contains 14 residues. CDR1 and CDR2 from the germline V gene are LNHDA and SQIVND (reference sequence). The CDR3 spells CASSIEGRTDTQYF. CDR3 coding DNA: TGTGCCAGTAGTATAGAAGGCCGCACAGATACGCAGTATTTT.

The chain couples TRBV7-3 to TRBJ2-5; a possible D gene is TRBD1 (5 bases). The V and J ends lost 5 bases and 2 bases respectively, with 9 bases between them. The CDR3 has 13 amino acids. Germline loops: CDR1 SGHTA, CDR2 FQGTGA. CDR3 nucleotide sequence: TGTGCCAGCAGCCCGACAGTTCAAGAGACCCAGTACTTC. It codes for CASSPTVQETQYF. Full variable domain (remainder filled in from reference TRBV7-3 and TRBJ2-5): GAGVSQTPSNKVTEKGKYVELRCDPISGHTALYWYRQSLGQGPEFLIYFQGTGAADDSGLPNDRFFAVRPEGSVSTLKIQRTERGDSAVYLCASSPTVQETQYFGPGTRLLVL.

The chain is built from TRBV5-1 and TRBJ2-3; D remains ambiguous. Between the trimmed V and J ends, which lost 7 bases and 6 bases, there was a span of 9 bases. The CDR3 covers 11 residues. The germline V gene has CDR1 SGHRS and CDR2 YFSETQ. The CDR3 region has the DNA TGCGCCAGCGGGTGGCCGGATACGCAGTATTTT. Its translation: CASGWPDTQYF.

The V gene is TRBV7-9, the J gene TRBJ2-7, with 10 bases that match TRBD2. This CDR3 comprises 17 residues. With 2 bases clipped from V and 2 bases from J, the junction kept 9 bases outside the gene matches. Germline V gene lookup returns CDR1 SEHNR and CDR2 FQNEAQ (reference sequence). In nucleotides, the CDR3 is TGTGCCAGCAGCTTACATCTAAGGACTAGCGGAACCTACGAGCAGTACTTC. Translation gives CASSLHLRTSGTYEQYF.

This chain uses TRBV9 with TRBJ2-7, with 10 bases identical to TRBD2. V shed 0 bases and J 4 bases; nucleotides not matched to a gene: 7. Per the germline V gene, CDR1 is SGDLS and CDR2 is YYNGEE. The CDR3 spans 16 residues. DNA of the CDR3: TGTGCCAGCAGCGTAGAGGGAACTAGCGGGATGTACGAGCAGTACTTC. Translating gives CASSVEGTSGMYEQYF.

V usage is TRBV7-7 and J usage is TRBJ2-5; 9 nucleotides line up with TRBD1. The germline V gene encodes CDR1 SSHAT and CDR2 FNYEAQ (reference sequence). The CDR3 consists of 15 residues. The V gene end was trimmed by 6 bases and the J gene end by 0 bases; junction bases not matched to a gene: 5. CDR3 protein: CASSRTGGYQETQYF. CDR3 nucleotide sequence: TGTGCCAGCAGTCGAACAGGGGGCTACCAAGAGACCCAGTACTTC.

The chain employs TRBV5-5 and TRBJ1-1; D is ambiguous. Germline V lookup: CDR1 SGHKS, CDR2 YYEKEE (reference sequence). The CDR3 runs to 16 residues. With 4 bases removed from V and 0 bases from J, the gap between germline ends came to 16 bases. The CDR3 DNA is TGTGCCAGCAGCGGGAAAGGGATTGCGGTGAACACTGAAGCTTTCTTT. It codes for CASSGKGIAVNTEAFF.

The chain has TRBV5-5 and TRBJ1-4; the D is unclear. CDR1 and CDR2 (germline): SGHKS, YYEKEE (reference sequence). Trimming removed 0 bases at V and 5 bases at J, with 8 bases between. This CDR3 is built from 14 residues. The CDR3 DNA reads TGTGCCAGCAGCTTGGGCAGCCTCAATGAAAAACTGTTTTTT. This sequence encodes CASSLGSLNEKLFF.

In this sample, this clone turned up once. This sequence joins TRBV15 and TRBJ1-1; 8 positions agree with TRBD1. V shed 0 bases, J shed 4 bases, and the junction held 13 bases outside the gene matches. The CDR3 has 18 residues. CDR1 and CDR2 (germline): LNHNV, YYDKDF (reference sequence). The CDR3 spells CATSRDLDRVRAGTEAFF. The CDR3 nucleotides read TGTGCCACCAGCAGAGACCTGGACAGGGTCCGAGCAGGCACTGAAGCTTTCTTT.

CDR3 amino acids: CASSQAKGRTYNEQFF. The CDR3 DNA reads TGTGCCAGCAGCCAAGCGAAGGGCAGAACCTACAATGAGCAGTTCTTC. The V call is TRBV4-2, the J call TRBJ2-1, with unresolved D. The germline V gene has CDR1 LGHNA and CDR2 YNFKEQ. This CDR3 is built from 16 residues. V lost 1 base, J lost 2 bases, and 12 bases lay in between.

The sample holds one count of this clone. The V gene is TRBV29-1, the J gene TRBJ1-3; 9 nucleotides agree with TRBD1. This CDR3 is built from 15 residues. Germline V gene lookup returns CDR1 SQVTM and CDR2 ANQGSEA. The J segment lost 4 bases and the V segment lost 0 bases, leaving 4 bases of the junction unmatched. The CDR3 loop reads CSVEDPGTGGNTIYF. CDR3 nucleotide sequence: TGCAGCGTTGAAGATCCCGGGACAGGGGGAAACACCATATATTTT.

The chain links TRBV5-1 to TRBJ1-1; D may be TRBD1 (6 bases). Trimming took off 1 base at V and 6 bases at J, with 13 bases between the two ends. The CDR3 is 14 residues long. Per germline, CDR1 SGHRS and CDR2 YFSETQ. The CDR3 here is CASSLQGRGPEAFF. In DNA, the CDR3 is TGCGCCAGCAGCTTGCAGGGGAGGGGACCTGAAGCTTTCTTT.

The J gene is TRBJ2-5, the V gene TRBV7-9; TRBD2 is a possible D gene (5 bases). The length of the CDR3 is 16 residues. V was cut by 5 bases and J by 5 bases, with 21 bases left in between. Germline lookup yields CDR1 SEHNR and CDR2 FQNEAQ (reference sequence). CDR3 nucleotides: TGTGCCAGCAGCCCACCGGGATCCTCTCGGTCGGAGACCCAGTACTTC. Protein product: CASSPPGSSRSETQYF.

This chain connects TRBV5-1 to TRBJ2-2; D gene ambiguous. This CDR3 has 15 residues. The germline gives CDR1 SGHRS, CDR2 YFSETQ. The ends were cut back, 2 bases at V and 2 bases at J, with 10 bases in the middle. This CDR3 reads CASSLTPLNTGELFF. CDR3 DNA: TGCGCCAGCAGCTTAACTCCCCTTAACACCGGGGAGCTGTTTTTT.

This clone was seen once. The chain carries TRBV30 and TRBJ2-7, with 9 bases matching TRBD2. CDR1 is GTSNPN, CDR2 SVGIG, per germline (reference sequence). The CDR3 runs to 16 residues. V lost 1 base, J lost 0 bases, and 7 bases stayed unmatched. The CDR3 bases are TGTGCCTGGAGTGAATTAAGCGGGAGGCACTCCTACGAGCAGTACTTC. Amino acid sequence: CAWSELSGRHSYEQYF.